The rows below give T cell receptor beta chains drawn from one sample of a study of cytotoxic CD8 clonotypes in ibrutinib-treated CLL. TCRdb's table, derived via immunoSEQ multiplex PCR, lists solely in-frame clones and lacks some. The sample consists of around 300,000 clones, about 80% of them appearing once. The input for sequencing was PBMCs, taken before ibrutinib treatment. The receptors were gathered from a human donor with chronic lymphocytic leukemia. Each CDR3 is given with its conserved first and last residue. The D gene is left open where the match is weak. The size of a clone is reported for some rows only, either as once, few or many, or as a class for expanded clones.

CDR3 protein: CASRRGLGGTDTQYF
clone size: NA
D gene: NA
J gene: TRBJ2-3
V gene: TRBV2

CDR3 protein: CASSLDGARNTGELFF
clone size: NA
D gene: NA
J gene: TRBJ2-2
V gene: TRBV7-9

CDR3 protein: CASSLGGSTQTQYF
clone size: NA
D gene: TRBD2
J gene: TRBJ2-5
V gene: TRBV11-2

CDR3 protein: CASNDPAGSYGYTF
clone size: NA
D gene: NA
J gene: TRBJ1-2
V gene: TRBV6-6

CDR3 protein: CASSLVTGDDIQYF
clone size: few
D gene: NA
J gene: TRBJ2-4
V gene: TRBV11-2

CDR3 protein: CASSLNDRAYEQYF
clone size: NA
D gene: TRBD1
J gene: TRBJ2-7
V gene: TRBV5-1

CDR3 protein: CASSPTSGNSYEQYF
clone size: NA
D gene: TRBD2
J gene: TRBJ2-7
V gene: TRBV5-4

CDR3 protein: CSVRIGNTQYF
clone size: NA
D gene: NA
J gene: TRBJ2-3
V gene: TRBV29-1

CDR3 protein: CASSSEWDRDEETQYF
clone size: NA
D gene: TRBD1
J gene: TRBJ2-5
V gene: TRBV7-2

CDR3 protein: CASSPPTVHEQYF
clone size: NA
D gene: NA
J gene: TRBJ2-7
V gene: TRBV18

CDR3 protein: CASSREGPGNTIYF
clone size: NA
D gene: NA
J gene: TRBJ1-3
V gene: TRBV5-1

CDR3 protein: CASSLIPGLAGGEQYF
clone size: NA
D gene: TRBD2
J gene: TRBJ2-7
V gene: TRBV5-1

CDR3 protein: CASRREGRETQYF
clone size: few
D gene: TRBD2
J gene: TRBJ2-5
V gene: TRBV5-1

CDR3 protein: CASSSGRAYNEQFF
clone size: few
D gene: NA
J gene: TRBJ2-1
V gene: TRBV28

CDR3 protein: CASSLGLAGVATDTQYF
clone size: once
D gene: TRBD2
J gene: TRBJ2-3
V gene: TRBV5-1

CDR3 protein: CASSLGMQTDTQYF
clone size: NA
D gene: NA
J gene: TRBJ2-3
V gene: TRBV5-1

CDR3 protein: CASSPGGSEQYF
clone size: NA
D gene: NA
J gene: TRBJ2-7
V gene: TRBV7-2

CDR3 protein: CASSQGQGPQPQHF
clone size: NA
D gene: TRBD1
J gene: TRBJ1-5
V gene: TRBV7-2

CDR3 protein: CASSQAGGKTQYF
clone size: few
D gene: NA
J gene: TRBJ2-5
V gene: TRBV14

CDR3 protein: CASGTRSLADTQYF
clone size: NA
D gene: TRBD2
J gene: TRBJ2-3
V gene: TRBV6-1

CDR3 protein: CASSHRQGSNQPQHF
clone size: NA
D gene: TRBD1
J gene: TRBJ1-5
V gene: TRBV6-1

CDR3 protein: CASSPRSRDSYGYTF
clone size: few
D gene: TRBD1
J gene: TRBJ1-2
V gene: TRBV7-2

CDR3 protein: CASSVGQTNQPQHF
clone size: NA
D gene: NA
J gene: TRBJ1-5
V gene: TRBV9

CDR3 protein: CASSRYDTGSNEKLFF
clone size: NA
D gene: NA
J gene: TRBJ1-4
V gene: TRBV4-2

CDR3 protein: CAWEQGLGYTF
clone size: once
D gene: NA
J gene: TRBJ1-2
V gene: TRBV30

CDR3 protein: CASAPARDEQYF
clone size: NA
D gene: NA
J gene: TRBJ2-7
V gene: TRBV27

CDR3 protein: CASSQQGYSNQPQHF
clone size: NA
D gene: NA
J gene: TRBJ1-5
V gene: TRBV4-2

CDR3 protein: CASSHTTESEQYF
clone size: NA
D gene: NA
J gene: TRBJ2-7
V gene: TRBV6-1

CDR3 protein: CGSQESSYEQYF
clone size: NA
D gene: NA
J gene: TRBJ2-7
V gene: TRBV6-1

CDR3 protein: CSVVLLAGAVIQYF
clone size: NA
D gene: TRBD2
J gene: TRBJ2-4
V gene: TRBV29-1

CDR3 protein: CAITIGGSRSDTQYF
clone size: NA
D gene: TRBD2
J gene: TRBJ2-3
V gene: TRBV10-3

CDR3 protein: CASSFTSGGTYEQYF
clone size: NA
D gene: TRBD2
J gene: TRBJ2-7
V gene: TRBV7-2

CDR3 protein: CASSARRASEQYF
clone size: few
D gene: NA
J gene: TRBJ2-7
V gene: TRBV10-1

CDR3 protein: CASSLMGASNTEAFF
clone size: NA
D gene: NA
J gene: TRBJ1-1
V gene: TRBV7-2

CDR3 protein: CASTEQDQETQYF
clone size: NA
D gene: NA
J gene: TRBJ2-5
V gene: TRBV7-9

CDR3 protein: CASVPGHKNYGYTF
clone size: NA
D gene: NA
J gene: TRBJ1-2
V gene: TRBV6-1

CDR3 protein: CAISPTSVGYEQYF
clone size: NA
D gene: TRBD2
J gene: TRBJ2-7
V gene: TRBV10-3

CDR3 protein: CASSLFVGGSSYEQYF
clone size: NA
D gene: NA
J gene: TRBJ2-7
V gene: TRBV7-9

CDR3 protein: CASSSLPGGEMAQYF
clone size: NA
D gene: TRBD2
J gene: TRBJ2-5
V gene: TRBV5-1

CDR3 protein: CASNFGGETQYF
clone size: NA
D gene: NA
J gene: TRBJ2-5
V gene: TRBV7-9

CDR3 protein: CASSKGRHGSYEQYF
clone size: NA
D gene: NA
J gene: TRBJ2-7
V gene: TRBV11-2

CDR3 protein: CASCLVGGDRNYEQYF
clone size: once
D gene: NA
J gene: TRBJ2-7
V gene: TRBV27

CDR3 protein: CASSPLGGTEAFF
clone size: NA
D gene: NA
J gene: TRBJ1-1
V gene: TRBV7-6

CDR3 protein: CASSPVFGEKLFF
clone size: NA
D gene: NA
J gene: TRBJ1-4
V gene: TRBV7-7

CDR3 protein: CASSATGGANGYTF
clone size: NA
D gene: TRBD1
J gene: TRBJ1-2
V gene: TRBV18

CDR3 protein: CASSLAITYEQYF
clone size: few
D gene: NA
J gene: TRBJ2-7
V gene: TRBV5-1